A selection of T cell receptor beta chains follows, all from one sample in a study of T cells in Graves' hyperthyroidism and ophthalmopathy. TCRdb used MiXCR to reprocess the multiplex PCR reads, holding one entry per CDR3 protein. This sample has about 380,000 distinct CDR3 sequences, with 15% to 20% found just once. The sample comprised blood. These TCRs come from a man younger than 30 with Graves' ophthalmopathy. The CDR3 runs from the conserved cysteine through the conserved F or W.

>TRBJ2-1|TRBV5-5
CASSFTGDYGRGNEQFF
>TRBJ2-7|TRBV5-1
CASSRETGTGTEQYF
>TRBJ2-7|TRBV24-1
CATSDWVAGIHEQYF
>TRBJ1-1|TRBV5-1
CASSSPGGEAFF
>TRBJ2-5|TRBV6-2/TRBV6-3
CASSYSAVWETQYF
>TRBJ2-2|TRBV14
CASSQGASNTGELFF
>TRBJ1-6|TRBV28
CASTLDQSFYNSPLHF
>TRBJ1-5|TRBV7-9
CASSLGRGGQPQHF
>TRBJ1-1|TRBV2
CASRDRGETEAFF
>TRBJ1-1|TRBV6-1
CASSAGWGIGDTEAFF
>TRBJ2-5|TRBV5-8
CASSLPTGTQETQYF
>TRBJ1-5|TRBV6-1
CASSPGTGDDQPQHF